Listed below are T cell receptor beta chains from one sample, sequenced in a study of T cells in Graves' hyperthyroidism and ophthalmopathy. TCRdb re-derived calls from the multiplex PCR reads in MiXCR, one entry per CDR3 protein. The data show around 600,000 distinct CDR3 sequences, 12% to 15% seen once. The source material was blood. These TCRs come from a woman aged 18-35 years with Graves' ophthalmopathy. The CDR3 runs from the conserved cysteine through the conserved F or W. The order of the fields is D gene, V gene, clone size, J gene, CDR3 protein, CDR3 DNA. D genes are given only for firm matches. Part of the rows lack a size; the others show once, few, many or a class for expanded clones.

.	TRBV5-6	few	TRBJ2-7	CASSLFGTRSYEQYF	TGTGCCAGCAGCTTATTTGGCACCCGATCCTACGAGCAGTACTTC
TRBD1	TRBV29-1	few	TRBJ1-1	CSVEGARGPRTEAFF	TGCAGCGTTGAGGGGGCCAGGGGGCCGCGGACTGAAGCTTTCTTT
.	TRBV18	many	TRBJ2-1	CASSPPFMSSYNEQFF	TGTGCCAGCTCACCACCGTTCATGAGCTCCTACAATGAGCAGTTCTTC
.	TRBV11-2	few	TRBJ2-2	CASSLDPEGHRSFFNRGELFF	TGTGCCAGCAGCTTAGATCCTGAAGGTCACAGAAGTTTTTTTAACAGGGGGGAGCTGTTTTTT
TRBD1	TRBV7-2	many	TRBJ2-7	CASSLAPGGFSYEQYF	TGTGCCAGCAGCTTAGCTCCAGGGGGCTTCTCCTACGAGCAGTACTTC
.	TRBV12-3/TRBV12-4	many	TRBJ2-1	CASSSIQASFYNEQFF	TGTGCCAGCAGTTCCATCCAGGCTAGCTTCTACAATGAGCAGTTCTTC
TRBD1	TRBV28	many	TRBJ1-3	CASSAGDSGISGNTIYF	TGTGCCAGCAGTGCAGGGGACAGCGGGATCTCTGGAAACACCATATATTTT
.	TRBV5-6	few	TRBJ2-4	CASSRGSEAKNIQYF	TGTGCCAGCAGCCGGGGGTCAGAAGCCAAAAACATTCAGTACTTC
.	TRBV6-2/TRBV6-3	few	TRBJ2-4	CASSPGGVRNIQYF	TGTGCCAGCAGCCCCGGGGGAGTTCGGAACATTCAGTACTTC
.	TRBV19	.	TRBJ2-1	CASSTSHTGFNEQFF	TGTGCCAGTAGTACCTCACATACAGGGTTCAATGAGCAGTTCTTC
.	TRBV9	few	TRBJ2-7	CASSVVDQEQYF	TGTGCCAGCAGCGTAGTAGACCAGGAGCAGTACTTC
.	TRBV27	many	TRBJ2-7	CASSLRSTIYEQYF	TGTGCCAGCAGTTTAAGGTCGACTATCTACGAGCAGTACTTC
TRBD1	TRBV7-2	many	TRBJ2-7	CASSSTGGFYEQYF	TGTGCCAGCAGCTCGACAGGGGGGTTCTACGAGCAGTACTTC
TRBD1	TRBV28	many	TRBJ2-1	CASSRTGLNEQFF	TGTGCCAGCAGTCGGACAGGTCTCAATGAGCAGTTCTTC
.	TRBV15	many	TRBJ1-1	CATSRGSIMNTEAFF	TGTGCCACCAGCAGAGGAAGTATCATGAACACTGAAGCTTTCTTT
TRBD2	TRBV24-1	many	TRBJ2-1	CATSDLAPASGDHNEQFF	TGTGCCACCAGTGATCTCGCCCCTGCTAGCGGAGACCACAATGAGCAGTTCTTC
TRBD1	TRBV28	.	TRBJ1-6	CASSTGGNGNNSPLHF	TGTGCCAGCAGTACAGGGGGGAATGGGAATAATTCACCCCTCCACTTT
TRBD1	TRBV6-1	few	TRBJ1-6	CASRLTGVNSPLHF	TGTGCCAGCAGATTGACAGGGGTTAATTCACCCCTCCACTTT
.	TRBV6-2/TRBV6-3	many	TRBJ2-1	CASTGKDYYNEQFF	TGTGCCAGCACAGGGAAAGACTACTACAATGAGCAGTTCTTC
.	TRBV20-1	.	TRBJ1-1	CSARAGGGTEAFF	TGCAGTGCTAGGGCGGGGGGAGGGACTGAAGCTTTCTTT
TRBD1	TRBV7-9	.	TRBJ1-2	CASSLDRGNRGYTF	TGTGCCAGCAGCTTGGACAGGGGGAATCGTGGCTACACCTTC
TRBD2	TRBV19	few	TRBJ2-1	CASSPLAGGPFF	TGTGCCAGTAGTCCACTAGCGGGAGGGCCGTTCTTC
.	TRBV3-1	.	TRBJ1-1	CASSPGGVDTEAFF	TGTGCCAGCAGCCCCGGGGGAGTCGACACTGAAGCTTTCTTT
TRBD2	TRBV7-2	many	TRBJ2-1	CASSLAALAEYNEQFF	TGTGCCAGCAGCTTAGCGGCGCTAGCGGAATACAATGAGCAGTTCTTC
.	TRBV28	many	TRBJ1-1	CASSRGGWNTEAFF	TGTGCCAGCAGTCGAGGAGGATGGAACACTGAAGCTTTCTTT
.	TRBV19	few	TRBJ1-5	CASSIVVAGAQPQHF	TGTGCCAGTAGTATAGTGGTAGCCGGGGCTCAGCCCCAGCATTTT
TRBD2	TRBV20-1	.	TRBJ2-3	CSARHGLAGGAGDTQYF	TGCAGTGCTAGACATGGGCTAGCGGGAGGGGCGGGAGATACGCAGTATTTT
.	TRBV10-3	many	TRBJ2-7	CAIAGPTYEQYF	TGTGCCATTGCCGGCCCCACCTACGAGCAGTACTTC
TRBD2	TRBV19	.	TRBJ2-7	CACASGTSDYEQYF	TGTGCCTGCGCCTCCGGGACTAGTGACTACGAGCAGTACTTC
TRBD2	TRBV4-3	.	TRBJ2-1	CASSQDRTSGRADQFF	TGCGCCAGCAGCCAAGACCGGACTAGCGGGAGGGCCGATCAGTTCTTC
TRBD2	TRBV27	many	TRBJ2-3	CASSKTSGGASSTDTQYF	TGTGCCAGCAGTAAGACTAGCGGGGGGGCTTCTAGCACAGATACGCAGTATTTT
TRBD1	TRBV11-2	few	TRBJ2-2	CAVPDRGENTGELFF	TGTGCCGTACCAGACAGGGGGGAGAACACCGGGGAGCTGTTTTTT
TRBD2	TRBV27	many	TRBJ2-3	CASSLAPSGRADTQYF	TGTGCCAGCAGTTTAGCACCTAGCGGGAGGGCAGATACGCAGTATTTT
.	TRBV4-1	.	TRBJ2-1	CASSQPALRGSLTVNSYNEQFF	TGCGCCAGCAGCCAACCCGCTCTTCGGGGATCCCTAACCGTAAACTCCTACAATGAGCAGTTCTTC
TRBD1	TRBV10-3	.	TRBJ1-1	CAISARGGYGTEAFF	TGTGCCATCAGTGCTCGAGGGGGCTACGGCACTGAAGCTTTCTTT
TRBD2	TRBV28	.	TRBJ2-1	CASRLGTSGVNEQFF	TGTGCCAGCAGACTCGGGACTAGCGGGGTCAATGAGCAGTTCTTC
.	TRBV29-1	.	TRBJ1-4	CSVESDEKLFF	TGCAGCGTTGAATCCGATGAAAAACTGTTTTTT
.	TRBV3-1	many	TRBJ2-7	CASSQDIKGNEQYF	TGTGCCAGCAGCCAAGATATAAAAGGAAACGAGCAGTACTTC
TRBD1	TRBV2	many	TRBJ2-5	CASRLMGQGGETQYF	TGTGCCAGCAGGCTCATGGGACAGGGAGGAGAGACCCAGTACTTC
TRBD2	TRBV2	many	TRBJ2-2	CASTRLAGGLRDTGELFF	TGTGCCAGCACCCGACTAGCGGGAGGGCTTAGGGACACCGGGGAGCTGTTTTTT
.	TRBV11-3	many	TRBJ2-7	CASSPGSGRNEQYF	TGTGCCAGCAGCCCAGGGTCAGGGAGGAACGAGCAGTACTTC
.	TRBV5-5	many	TRBJ2-5	CASSLARERETQYF	TGTGCCAGCAGCTTGGCTCGAGAGAGGGAGACCCAGTACTTC
.	TRBV9	many	TRBJ1-4	CASSVEEATNEKLFF	TGTGCCAGCAGCGTAGAAGAAGCAACTAATGAAAAACTGTTTTTT
.	TRBV7-9	many	TRBJ2-2	CASSKYGELNTGELFF	TGTGCCAGCAGCAAGTACGGGGAATTGAACACCGGGGAGCTGTTTTTT
.	TRBV2	many	TRBJ2-7	CASSKAQAYEQYF	TGTGCCAGCAGTAAGGCGCAAGCCTACGAGCAGTACTTC
.	TRBV5-1	.	TRBJ2-2	CASKLGAGYFTGELFF	TGCGCCAGCAAATTGGGGGCAGGATACTTCACCGGGGAGCTGTTTTTT
TRBD2	TRBV5-1	many	TRBJ2-7	CASSLVGTSGSFSYEQYF	TGCGCCAGCAGCTTGGTGGGGACTAGCGGGAGTTTCTCCTACGAGCAGTACTTC
.	TRBV9	.	TRBJ1-6	CASSVGLTENSPLHF	TGTGCCAGCAGCGTAGGACTGACTGAGAATTCACCCCTCCACTTT
TRBD2	TRBV29-1	.	TRBJ2-1	CSVGGPGLVQFF	TGCAGCGTTGGGGGACCGGGACTAGTACAGTTCTTC
.	TRBV3-1	many	TRBJ1-5	CASSQDAAGVGGGQPQHF	TGTGCCAGCAGCCAAGACGCCGCGGGGGTCGGGGGAGGTCAGCCCCAGCATTTT
.	TRBV30	many	TRBJ2-1	CAWSPMTAEQFF	TGTGCCTGGAGCCCTATGACAGCCGAGCAGTTCTTC
TRBD1	TRBV27	many	TRBJ1-1	CASSLTQGADAFF	TGTGCCAGCAGTTTAACACAGGGGGCGGATGCTTTCTTT
TRBD2	TRBV9	few	TRBJ2-3	CASSLGRTSSGEDTQYF	TGTGCCAGCAGCCTAGGGAGGACTAGCTCGGGAGAAGATACGCAGTATTTT
.	TRBV3-1	many	TRBJ1-1	CASSQERSLNTEAFF	TGTGCCAGCAGCCAAGAAAGGTCGCTGAACACTGAAGCTTTCTTT